One and the same sample provided the 25 T cell receptor beta chains below, sequenced in a study of blood T cell repertoires in COVID-19. Clones were sequenced by immunoSEQ multiplex PCR, and TCRdb holds only the in-frame ones, with some missing. The sample records more than 65,000 clones, more than 70% being singletons. The sequenced sample was peripheral blood. The receptors stem from a woman in her sixties or seventies with acute or convalescent COVID-19.

The chain is built from TRBV7-9 and TRBJ2-3; 7 nucleotides align to TRBD2. Losses at the gene ends were 5 bases for V and 0 bases for J; bases not matched to a gene: 5. CDR1 and CDR2 from the germline V gene are SEHNR and FQNEAQ (reference sequence). The CDR3 is made up of 15 amino acids. CDR3 region: CASSPNGGSTDTQYF. The CDR3 DNA reads TGTGCCAGCAGCCCAAACGGGGGGAGCACAGATACGCAGTATTTT.

CDR3 protein: CASSPWGSGELFF. In DNA form, the CDR3 reads TGTGCCAGCAGCCCCTGGGGCTCCGGGGAGCTGTTTTTT. V gene TRBV5-5 combines with J gene TRBJ2-2, with D possibly being TRBD1 (5 bases). Germline values: CDR1 SGHKS, CDR2 YYEKEE (reference sequence). Trimming took off 4 bases at V and 6 bases at J, with 10 bases between the two ends. The CDR3 consists of 13 residues.

The chain uses TRBV6-5 and TRBJ2-5; 11 nucleotides align to TRBD1. There are 16 residues in the CDR3. Germline-derived CDR1 and CDR2 are MNHEY and SVGAGI. V was pared by 4 bases and J by 0 bases, with 4 bases of the junction left unmatched. CDR3 protein: CASSSRDRGYQETQYF. The DNA of the CDR3 is TGTGCCAGCAGTTCGAGGGACAGGGGGTACCAAGAGACCCAGTACTTC.

V gene TRBV4-2 combines with J gene TRBJ2-5, with 10 bases that match TRBD2. This CDR3 contains 14 residues. The germline CDR1 and CDR2 sequences are LGHNA and YNFKEQ. V lost 3 bases to trimming and J lost 3 bases; unmatched junction nucleotides: 1. This CDR3 reads CASSHGTSEETQYF. As DNA, the CDR3 is TGTGCCAGCAGCCACGGGACTAGCGAAGAGACCCAGTACTTC.

DNA for the CDR3: TGCAGTGCTAGAGATGCGGCTGAAGCTTTCTTT. Translating gives CSARDAAEAFF. The chain uses TRBV20-1 and TRBJ1-1, with D unresolved. Trimming removed 0 bases at V and 6 bases at J, with 5 bases between. Germline lookup yields CDR1 DFQATT and CDR2 SNEGSKA (reference sequence). The CDR3 totals 11 residues.

The V gene is TRBV13, the J gene TRBJ1-1, with TRBD1 matching over 11 bases. Germline V gene data show CDR1 as PRHDT and CDR2 as FYEKMQ (reference sequence). The length of the CDR3 is 15 residues. J gave up 5 bases and V 4 bases, and 6 bases lay outside the gene matches. Here the CDR3 reads CASSSRDRGSTEAFF. CDR3 DNA sequence: TGTGCCAGCAGCTCCCGGGACAGGGGGTCTACTGAAGCTTTCTTT.

V usage is TRBV6-5 and J usage is TRBJ1-2; TRBD1 matches at 8 bases. CDR3 length equals 16 residues. Per the germline V gene, CDR1 is MNHEY and CDR2 is SVGAGI. Unmatched junction bases numbered 7, after V lost 0 bases and J lost 4 bases. DNA for the CDR3: TGTGCCAGCAGTTACTCGGGACCGGGACAGGTCTATGGCTACACCTTC. This translates into CASSYSGPGQVYGYTF.

The chain recombines TRBV7-3 with TRBJ2-1, with TRBD1 matching over 11 bases. CDR3 size: 14 residues. V was pared by 6 bases and J by 6 bases, with 4 bases of the junction left unmatched. Germline-derived CDR1 and CDR2 are SGHTA and FQGTGA. The CDR3 region is CASSPGTGGNEQFF. The CDR3 coding sequence is TGTGCCAGCAGTCCCGGGACAGGGGGCAATGAGCAGTTCTTC.

This clone was recorded only once. V and J are TRBV6-2 or TRBV6-3 and TRBJ2-1, with D possibly matching TRBD1 (6 bases). Germline loops: CDR1 MNHEY, CDR2 SVGEGT. V lost 6 bases and J lost 7, with 31 bases in between. The CDR3 is 19 residues long. CDR3 in amino acids: CASSHSMRRGNSWANEQFF. CDR3 bases: TGTGCCAGCAGCCATTCGATGCGCAGGGGTAATTCCTGGGCTAATGAGCAGTTCTTC.

V gene TRBV6-5 combines with J gene TRBJ2-7; 10 nucleotides align to TRBD1. This CDR3 is built from 15 residues. CDR1 is MNHEY, CDR2 SVGAGI, per germline. With V trimmed by 0 bases and J by 6 bases, 5 bases remained unmatched. The CDR3 loop reads CASSYSRTGGREQYF. The DNA of the CDR3 is TGTGCCAGCAGTTACTCCAGGACAGGGGGTCGCGAGCAGTACTTC.

This chain links TRBV30 with TRBJ2-5; a possible D gene is TRBD2 (6 bases). Per germline, CDR1 GTSNPN and CDR2 SVGIG (reference sequence). Trimming took 8 bases from V and 5 from J, leaving 12 bases between them. This CDR3 spans 11 amino acids. CDR3 protein: CAGWGRETQYF. Here the CDR3 DNA reads TGTGCCGGCTGGGGGAGGGAGACCCAGTACTTC.

The chain couples TRBV2 to TRBJ2-5, with a tentative D call TRBD2 (5 bases). This CDR3 spans 15 amino acids. CDR1 is SNHLY and CDR2 is FYNNEI in the germline V gene. V lost 3 bases, J lost 4 bases, and 15 bases lay in between. Written as DNA, the CDR3 is TGTGCCAGCAGTGACGCCCCCCCGGGAACAGAGACCCAGTACTTC. It codes for CASSDAPPGTETQYF.

This rearrangement joins TRBV7-3 to TRBJ2-5, with 8 bases aligning to TRBD1. The CDR3 is 17 residues long. Germline trimming cut 5 bases from V and 5 bases from J; bases unmatched to any gene: 16. Germline CDR1 and CDR2: SGHTA and FQGTGA. In DNA, the CDR3 is TGTGCCAGCAGCCCACAAAGGGGGGCAGGGGGCTGGGAGACCCAGTACTTC. It specifies CASSPQRGAGGWETQYF. The whole variable domain, remainder taken from reference TRBV7-3 and TRBJ2-5, is GAGVSQTPSNKVTEKGKYVELRCDPISGHTALYWYRQSLGQGPEFLIYFQGTGAADDSGLPNDRFFAVRPEGSVSTLKIQRTERGDSAVYLCASSPQRGAGGWETQYFGPGTRLLVL.

This chain uses TRBV14 with TRBJ1-4; D unclear. Germline V lookup: CDR1 SGHDN, CDR2 FVKESK. The CDR3 is made up of 15 amino acids. V was trimmed by 1 base and J by 4 bases, leaving 10 bases between them. CDR3 sequence (DNA): TGTGCCAGCAGCCAAGCACTCGCATATAATGAAAAACTGTTTTTT. It encodes CASSQALAYNEKLFF. The variable domain in full, with the rest retrieved from reference TRBV14 and TRBJ1-4, is EAGVTQFPSHSVIEKGQTVTLRCDPISGHDNLYWYRRVMGKEIKFLLHFVKESKQDESGMPNNRFLAERTGGTYSTLKVQPAELEDSGVYFCASSQALAYNEKLFFGSGTQLSVL.

V gene TRBV7-2 combines with J gene TRBJ1-5; D not certain. V was cut by 2 bases and J by 6 bases, with 11 bases left in between. The CDR3 runs to 14 residues. CDR1 is SGHTA and CDR2 is FQGNSA in the germline V gene. The CDR3 region is CASSLSGSPQPQHF. CDR3 sequence (DNA): TGTGCCAGCAGCTTATCCGGGTCGCCTCAGCCCCAGCATTTT. The variable domain in full, completed from reference TRBV7-2 and TRBJ1-5, reads GAGVSQSPSNKVTEKGKDVELRCDPISGHTALYWYRQSLGQGLEFLIYFQGNSAPDKSGLPSDRFSAERTGGSVSTLTIQRTQQEDSAVYLCASSLSGSPQPQHFGDGTRLSIL.

This chain links TRBV5-1 with TRBJ2-2, with D possibly being TRBD1 (6 bases). Germline V gene sequence: CDR1 SGHRS, CDR2 YFSETQ. Trimming left V 2 bases short and J 2 bases short, with 10 bases between. There are 15 residues in the CDR3. The CDR3 protein is CASSFTGTNTGELFF. DNA of the CDR3: TGCGCCAGCAGCTTCACCGGGACAAACACCGGGGAGCTGTTTTTT. Drawing the rest from reference TRBV5-1 and TRBJ2-2, the complete variable domain is KAGVTQTPRYLIKTRGQQVTLSCSPISGHRSVSWYQQTPGQGLQFLFEYFSETQRNKGNFPGRFSGRQFSNSRSEMNVSTLELGDSALYLCASSFTGTNTGELFFGEGSRLTVL.

The V gene is TRBV9, the J gene TRBJ2-7; 9 bases agree with TRBD1. Germline CDR1 and CDR2: SGDLS and YYNGEE. The CDR3 consists of 14 residues. The trim removed 4 bases at V and 3 bases at J, leaving 5 bases unmatched. Here the CDR3 reads CASSRTGANYEQYF. In nucleotides, the CDR3 is TGTGCCAGCAGCCGGACAGGGGCGAACTACGAGCAGTACTTC.

This chain links TRBV2 with TRBJ1-1; D not resolved. Germline CDR1 SNHLY, CDR2 FYNNEI. The CDR3 extends over 12 amino acids. Trimming cost V 4 bases and J 5 bases, with 8 bases left between them. CDR3 in amino acids: CASSVVRTEAFF. In DNA form, the CDR3 reads TGTGCCAGCAGTGTCGTTAGAACTGAAGCTTTCTTT.

This chain joins TRBV6-4 and TRBJ1-2; D ambiguous. CDR1 and CDR2 (germline): MRHNA, SNTAGT. The CDR3 totals 16 residues. V dropped 0 bases and J dropped 0 bases, with 11 bases sitting between them. The CDR3 here is CASSDSPRAANYGYTF. In DNA, the CDR3 is TGTGCCAGCAGTGACTCACCGAGGGCGGCTAACTATGGCTACACCTTC.

The rearrangement links TRBV5-1 to TRBJ1-6; 9 nucleotides agree with TRBD1. The germline gives CDR1 SGHRS, CDR2 YFSETQ. The CDR3 consists of 14 residues. The J segment lost 10 bases and the V segment lost 0 bases, leaving 2 bases of the junction unmatched. This CDR3 reads CASSLGQGGSPLHF. The CDR3 bases are TGCGCCAGCAGCTTGGGACAGGGGGGATCACCCCTCCACTTT.

The genes are TRBV10-3 and TRBJ1-2; TRBD1 matches at 7 bases. This CDR3 contains 18 residues. Germline CDR1 and CDR2: ENHRY and SYGVKD. J gave up 0 bases and V 7 bases, and 17 bases lay outside the gene matches. CDR3 in amino acids: CAITGRRDSTKSNYGYTF. Written as DNA, the CDR3 is TGTGCCATCACGGGCCGACGGGACAGCACTAAATCTAACTATGGCTACACCTTC.

The chain employs TRBV3-1 (or the pseudogene TRBV3-2) and TRBJ1-6, with unresolved D. V lost 7 bases and J 1 base, leaving 11 bases between the germline ends. This CDR3 has 15 amino acids. CDR1 and CDR2 (germline): LGHDT, YNNKEL (reference sequence). In DNA, the CDR3 is TGTGCCAGCAAGCGTGGCCGTTCCTATAATTCACCCCTCCACTTT. Its protein product is CASKRGRSYNSPLHF.

The V call is TRBV5-1, the J call TRBJ1-2; D not certain. Trimming removed 0 bases at V and 0 bases at J, with 6 bases between. In germline, CDR1 is SGHRS, CDR2 YFSETQ. This CDR3 contains 14 residues. The CDR3 DNA reads TGCGCCAGCAGCTTGGAGACACCTAACTATGGCTACACCTTC. Encoded protein: CASSLETPNYGYTF.

The V gene is TRBV4-1, the J gene TRBJ1-2; D uncertain. The ends were cut back, 2 bases at V and 4 bases at J, with 14 bases in the middle. The CDR3 consists of 15 residues. In germline, CDR1 is MGHRA, CDR2 YSYEKL. In DNA form, the CDR3 reads TGCGCCAGCAGCCAACCCCCCGTTGTCGGCTATGGCTACACCTTC. Its protein product is CASSQPPVVGYGYTF.

The rearrangement joins TRBV4-3 to TRBJ2-5; 9 nucleotides line up with TRBD1. Germline assignment: CDR1 LGHNA and CDR2 YSLEER. V was pared by 5 bases and J by 5 bases, with 9 bases of the junction left unmatched. The CDR3 spans 15 residues. CDR3 protein: CASSTDRGMGETQYF. CDR3 sequence (DNA): TGCGCCAGCAGCACGGACAGGGGTATGGGGGAGACCCAGTACTTC.